The rows below give T cell receptor beta chains drawn from one sample of a study of blood T cell repertoires in COVID-19. TCRdb's table, derived via immunoSEQ multiplex PCR, lists solely in-frame clones and lacks some. The sample has around 230,000 clones, just under 85% seen once. The source material was PBMCs or T cells enriched from blood (not recorded which). The receptors stem from a man in his forties who had recovered from COVID-19. The CDR3 runs from the conserved cysteine through the conserved F or W. Fields, in order: D gene, clone size, J gene, V gene, CDR3 protein, CDR3 DNA. D genes are given only for firm matches. Only some rows state a clone size, as once, few, many or a class for expanded clones.

d_gene: -; abundance: once; j_gene: TRBJ1-3; v_gene: TRBV9; CDR3aa: CASSVDSGAGNTIYF; CDR3nt: TGTGCCAGCAGCGTAGACTCAGGGGCTGGAAACACCATATATTTT
d_gene: -; abundance: few; j_gene: TRBJ1-5; v_gene: TRBV28; CDR3aa: CASSLSVRSNQPQHF; CDR3nt: TGTGCCAGCAGTTTATCGGTACGGAGCAATCAGCCCCAGCATTTT
d_gene: -; abundance: many; j_gene: TRBJ1-1; v_gene: TRBV7-2; CDR3aa: CASSLSAGNTEAFF; CDR3nt: TGTGCCAGCAGCTTATCCGCAGGGAACACTGAAGCTTTCTTT
d_gene: TRBD1; abundance: -; j_gene: TRBJ2-3; v_gene: TRBV7-8; CDR3aa: CASSKDRGTDTQYF; CDR3nt: TGTGCCAGCAGCAAGGACAGGGGCACAGATACGCAGTATTTT
d_gene: -; abundance: -; j_gene: TRBJ2-5; v_gene: TRBV11-2; CDR3aa: CASSLYGGGLETQYF; CDR3nt: TGTGCCAGCAGCTTATATGGGGGGGGCCTCGAGACCCAGTACTTC
d_gene: TRBD1; abundance: -; j_gene: TRBJ1-2; v_gene: TRBV6-6; CDR3aa: CASSYSTGRDRGYTF; CDR3nt: TGTGCCAGCAGTTACTCGACAGGGCGGGATCGTGGCTACACCTTC
d_gene: -; abundance: -; j_gene: TRBJ1-1; v_gene: TRBV15; CDR3aa: CATSRDRRQLGTEAFF; CDR3nt: TGTGCCACCAGCAGAGATAGGCGACAGCTGGGCACTGAAGCTTTCTTT
d_gene: -; abundance: once; j_gene: TRBJ2-1; v_gene: TRBV13; CDR3aa: CASSSGNRGEQFF; CDR3nt: TGTGCCAGCAGCTCGGGGAACAGAGGAGAGCAGTTCTTC
d_gene: TRBD1; abundance: -; j_gene: TRBJ2-1; v_gene: TRBV19; CDR3aa: CASSPYRGESYNEQFF; CDR3nt: TGTGCCAGTAGTCCATACAGGGGGGAATCCTACAATGAGCAGTTCTTC
d_gene: -; abundance: -; j_gene: TRBJ1-4; v_gene: TRBV10-3; CDR3aa: CAIKGASEKLFF; CDR3nt: TGTGCCATCAAGGGAGCCAGCGAAAAACTGTTTTTT
d_gene: -; abundance: -; j_gene: TRBJ1-3; v_gene: TRBV11-2; CDR3aa: CASSLGGGVFGNTIYF; CDR3nt: TGTGCCAGCAGCCTCGGAGGGGGGGTCTTTGGAAACACCATATATTTT
d_gene: TRBD1; abundance: -; j_gene: TRBJ2-5; v_gene: TRBV7-8; CDR3aa: CASRSTGATQETQYF; CDR3nt: TGTGCCAGCAGGTCGACAGGGGCGACCCAAGAGACCCAGTACTTC
d_gene: -; abundance: -; j_gene: TRBJ2-3; v_gene: TRBV5-4; CDR3aa: CASSLIGSSTDTQYF; CDR3nt: TGTGCCAGCAGCTTGATCGGTTCTAGCACAGATACGCAGTATTTT
d_gene: -; abundance: -; j_gene: TRBJ1-1; v_gene: TRBV2; CDR3aa: CASRAGRMNTEAFF; CDR3nt: TGTGCCAGCAGAGCGGGACGGATGAACACTGAAGCTTTCTTT
d_gene: -; abundance: -; j_gene: TRBJ1-1; v_gene: TRBV28; CDR3aa: CASSPQTPGAEAFF; CDR3nt: TGTGCCAGCAGTCCACAGACCCCCGGCGCTGAAGCTTTCTTT
d_gene: TRBD1; abundance: -; j_gene: TRBJ1-1; v_gene: TRBV7-6; CDR3aa: CASSPTLGTANTEAFF; CDR3nt: TGTGCCAGCAGCCCTACCCTGGGGACAGCTAACACTGAAGCTTTCTTT
d_gene: TRBD1; abundance: -; j_gene: TRBJ2-5; v_gene: TRBV5-4; CDR3aa: CASSYPQGARQETQYF; CDR3nt: TGTGCCAGCAGCTACCCACAGGGGGCCCGACAAGAGACCCAGTACTTC
d_gene: -; abundance: -; j_gene: TRBJ2-5; v_gene: TRBV7-9; CDR3aa: CASSRTSGETQYF; CDR3nt: TGTGCCAGCAGCCGGACATCCGGAGAGACCCAGTACTTC
d_gene: TRBD1; abundance: once; j_gene: TRBJ1-1; v_gene: TRBV25-1; CDR3aa: CASSEKPGGGTEAFF; CDR3nt: TGTGCCAGCAGTGAAAAGCCAGGGGGAGGCACTGAAGCTTTCTTT
d_gene: -; abundance: -; j_gene: TRBJ2-1; v_gene: TRBV5-1; CDR3aa: CASRGGAGDLYNEQFF; CDR3nt: TGCGCCAGCAGAGGGGGTGCGGGGGACCTATACAATGAGCAGTTCTTC
d_gene: -; abundance: -; j_gene: TRBJ2-7; v_gene: TRBV28; CDR3aa: CASSFTNRYGQYF; CDR3nt: TGTGCCAGCAGTTTTACTAACCGGTACGGGCAGTACTTC
d_gene: -; abundance: few; j_gene: TRBJ2-2; v_gene: TRBV9; CDR3aa: CASSVAPNTGELFF; CDR3nt: TGTGCCAGCAGCGTAGCTCCGAACACCGGGGAGCTGTTTTTT
d_gene: -; abundance: -; j_gene: TRBJ1-1; v_gene: TRBV30; CDR3aa: CAWTSGDGPEAFF; CDR3nt: TGTGCCTGGACTTCGGGGGATGGGCCTGAAGCTTTCTTT
d_gene: -; abundance: -; j_gene: TRBJ1-2; v_gene: TRBV20-1; CDR3aa: CSAILLKGYTF; CDR3nt: TGCAGTGCCATACTATTAAAGGGCTACACCTTC
d_gene: TRBD1; abundance: -; j_gene: TRBJ2-7; v_gene: TRBV5-1; CDR3aa: CASSTRQGYEQYF; CDR3nt: TGCGCCAGCAGCACCCGACAGGGATACGAGCAGTACTTC
d_gene: TRBD1; abundance: -; j_gene: TRBJ1-1; v_gene: TRBV30; CDR3aa: CAWSVRDRVAEAFF; CDR3nt: TGTGCCTGGAGTGTGCGGGACAGGGTTGCTGAAGCTTTCTTT
d_gene: -; abundance: -; j_gene: TRBJ1-1; v_gene: TRBV12-5; CDR3aa: CASGLVQGSHTEAFF; CDR3nt: TGTGCTAGTGGTTTGGTTCAGGGTAGTCACACTGAAGCTTTCTTT
d_gene: TRBD2; abundance: few; j_gene: TRBJ2-3; v_gene: TRBV5-6; CDR3aa: CASSLGGPSGGTDTQYF; CDR3nt: TGTGCCAGCAGCTTGGGGGGGCCTAGCGGGGGCACAGATACGCAGTATTTT
d_gene: TRBD2; abundance: -; j_gene: TRBJ2-3; v_gene: TRBV27; CDR3aa: CASSLYAGVSDTQYF; CDR3nt: TGTGCCAGCAGTTTATATGCGGGAGTGTCAGATACGCAGTATTTT
d_gene: TRBD2; abundance: -; j_gene: TRBJ2-2; v_gene: TRBV7-9; CDR3aa: CASSLDPGLAGTNTGELFF; CDR3nt: TGTGCCAGCAGTCTAGACCCCGGACTAGCGGGAACGAACACCGGGGAGCTGTTTTTT
d_gene: TRBD1; abundance: -; j_gene: TRBJ2-6; v_gene: TRBV27; CDR3aa: CASSIRGRYLSGANVLTF; CDR3nt: TGTGCCAGCAGTATCAGGGGGCGTTACCTCTCTGGGGCCAACGTCCTGACTTTC
d_gene: -; abundance: -; j_gene: TRBJ1-5; v_gene: TRBV4-1; CDR3aa: CASSQASAGRQPQHF; CDR3nt: TGCGCCAGCAGCCAAGCGTCGGCAGGGCGACAGCCCCAGCATTTT
d_gene: TRBD2; abundance: -; j_gene: TRBJ2-1; v_gene: TRBV7-3; CDR3aa: CASTGTSNPSNEQFF; CDR3nt: TGTGCCAGTACGGGGACTAGCAACCCTAGTAATGAGCAGTTCTTC
d_gene: -; abundance: -; j_gene: TRBJ1-3; v_gene: TRBV25-1; CDR3aa: CASSAAGSGNTIYF; CDR3nt: TGTGCCAGCAGTGCCGCAGGGTCTGGAAACACCATATATTTT
d_gene: TRBD1; abundance: -; j_gene: TRBJ2-7; v_gene: TRBV27; CDR3aa: CASSFLGQGYEQYF; CDR3nt: TGTGCCAGCAGTTTTCTGGGACAGGGGTACGAGCAGTACTTC
d_gene: -; abundance: -; j_gene: TRBJ2-5; v_gene: TRBV6-5; CDR3aa: CASSRGPTETQYF; CDR3nt: TGTGCCAGCAGTAGAGGGCCGACGGAGACCCAGTACTTC
d_gene: TRBD2; abundance: -; j_gene: TRBJ2-2; v_gene: TRBV4-2; CDR3aa: CASSRRLAENTGELFF; CDR3nt: TGTGCCAGCAGCCGAAGACTAGCGGAGAACACCGGGGAGCTGTTTTTT
d_gene: -; abundance: -; j_gene: TRBJ2-7; v_gene: TRBV19; CDR3aa: CASSISPLNTYEQYF; CDR3nt: TGTGCCAGTAGTATAAGTCCCCTCAACACCTACGAGCAGTACTTC
d_gene: -; abundance: few; j_gene: TRBJ1-1; v_gene: TRBV19; CDR3aa: CASSTKTRENTEAFF; CDR3nt: TGTGCCAGTAGTACTAAAACCAGGGAGAACACTGAAGCTTTCTTT
d_gene: TRBD1; abundance: -; j_gene: TRBJ1-1; v_gene: TRBV7-9; CDR3aa: CASGRQGGDTEAFF; CDR3nt: TGTGCCAGCGGTCGACAGGGCGGAGACACTGAAGCTTTCTTT